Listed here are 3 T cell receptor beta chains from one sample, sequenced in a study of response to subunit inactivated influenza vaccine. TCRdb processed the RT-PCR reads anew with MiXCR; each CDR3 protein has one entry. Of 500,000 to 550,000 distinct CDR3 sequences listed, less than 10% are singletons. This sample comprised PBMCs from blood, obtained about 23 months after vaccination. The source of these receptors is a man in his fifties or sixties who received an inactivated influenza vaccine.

The CDR3: CASGYDRGTEAFF. DNA of the CDR3: TGTGCCAGCGGGTACGACAGGGGAACTGAAGCTTTCTTT. The chain has TRBV12-3 or TRBV12-4 and TRBJ1-1; the match to TRBD1 covers 8 bases. The CDR3 runs 13 residues. Losses at the gene ends were 8 bases for V and 5 bases for J; bases not matched to a gene: 7.

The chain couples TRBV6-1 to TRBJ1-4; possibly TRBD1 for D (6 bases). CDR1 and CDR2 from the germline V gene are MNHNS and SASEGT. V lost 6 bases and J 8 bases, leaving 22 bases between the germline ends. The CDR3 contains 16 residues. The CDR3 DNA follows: TGTGCCAGCAGCCCTCTCGGGGCGGGGGCTGGCGAAAAACTGTTTTTT. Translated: CASSPLGAGAGEKLFF.

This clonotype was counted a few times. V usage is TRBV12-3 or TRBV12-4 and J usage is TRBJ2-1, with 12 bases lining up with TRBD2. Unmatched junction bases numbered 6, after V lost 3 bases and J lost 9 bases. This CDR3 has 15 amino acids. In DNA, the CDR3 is TGTGCCAGCAGTTTCCTAGCGGGGGGGCCGGGTGAGCAGTTCTTC. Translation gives CASSFLAGGPGEQFF.